This record covers a single TCR beta chain. Its antigen remains unidentified. Through 5' RACE with UMI labels, the TRB cDNA libraries were prepared. Reanalyzing the 5' RACE reads, TCRdb keeps one entry per CDR3 protein, without DNA. The repertoire table contains about 62,000 distinct CDR3 sequences. This sample is drawn from a study of CXCR3-negative and CXCR3-positive naive CD8 T cells. The study's findings and limits: Researchers reported similar TRBV-TRBJ usage in naive CXCR3-negative and CXCR3-positive cells, though memory differed.

The germline gives CDR1 SGHAT, CDR2 FQNNGV. This CDR3 contains 13 residues. The sequenced sample consisted of naive CXCR3- CD8+ T cells from blood. Subset here: CD45RO-CCR7+CD27+CD95- naive CD8+ T cells lacking CXCR3 (TNR3-). V and J are TRBV11-2 and TRBJ2-7. This receptor was identified in a human donor in good health. Some clones in this sample may be carry-over from other donors' samples. CDR3 in amino acids: CASSLDWGNEQYF.